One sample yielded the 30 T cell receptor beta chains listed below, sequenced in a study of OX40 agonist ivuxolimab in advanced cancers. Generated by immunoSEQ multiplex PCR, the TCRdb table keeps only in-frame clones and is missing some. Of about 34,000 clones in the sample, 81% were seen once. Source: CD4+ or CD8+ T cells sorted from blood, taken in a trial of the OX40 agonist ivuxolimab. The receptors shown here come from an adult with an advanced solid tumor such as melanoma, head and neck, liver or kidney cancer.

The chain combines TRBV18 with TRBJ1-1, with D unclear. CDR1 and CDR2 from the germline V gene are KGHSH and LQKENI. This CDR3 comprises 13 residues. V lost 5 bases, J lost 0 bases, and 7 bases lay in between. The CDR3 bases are TGTGCCAGCTCAGCGACGGTGAACACTGAAGCTTTCTTT. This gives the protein CASSATVNTEAFF.

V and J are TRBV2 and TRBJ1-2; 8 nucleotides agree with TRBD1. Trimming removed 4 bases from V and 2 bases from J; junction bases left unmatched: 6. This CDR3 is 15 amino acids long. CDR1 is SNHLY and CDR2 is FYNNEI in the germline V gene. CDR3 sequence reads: CASSAGTGSNYGYTF. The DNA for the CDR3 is TGTGCCAGCAGTGCCGGGACAGGCTCCAACTATGGCTACACCTTC.

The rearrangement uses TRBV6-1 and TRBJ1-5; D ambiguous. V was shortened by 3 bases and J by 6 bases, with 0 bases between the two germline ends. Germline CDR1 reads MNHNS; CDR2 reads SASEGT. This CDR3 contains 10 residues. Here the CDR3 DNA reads TGTGCCAGCAGTGATCAGCCCCAGCATTTT. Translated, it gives CASSDQPQHF.

CDR3: CASSTSGFADTQYF. CDR3 DNA sequence: TGCGCCAGCAGTACTAGCGGGTTTGCAGATACGCAGTATTTT. This sequence joins TRBV5-1 and TRBJ2-3, with 9 bases aligning to TRBD2. Germline loops: CDR1 SGHRS, CDR2 YFSETQ. The V and J ends lost 5 bases and 4 bases, in that order; junction bases with no gene match: 5. The CDR3 contains 14 residues.

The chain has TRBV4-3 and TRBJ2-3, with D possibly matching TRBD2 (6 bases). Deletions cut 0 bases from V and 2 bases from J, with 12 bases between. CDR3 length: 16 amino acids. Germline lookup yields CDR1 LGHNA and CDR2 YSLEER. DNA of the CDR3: TGCGCCAGCAGCCAAGATGCTAGCGCCTACACAGATACGCAGTATTTT. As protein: CASSQDASAYTDTQYF.

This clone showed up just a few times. The CDR3 reads CASSPGKDRTDTQYF. In DNA, the CDR3 is TGTGCCAGCTCACCGGGCAAGGATCGCACAGATACGCAGTATTTT. The rearrangement joins TRBV18 to TRBJ2-3; unclear D gene. V lost 3 bases, J lost 1 base, and 11 bases lay in between. Germline CDR1 is KGHSH and CDR2 is LQKENI. This CDR3 has 15 amino acids. Drawing the rest from reference TRBV18 and TRBJ2-3, the complete variable domain is NAGVMQNPRHLVRRRGQEARLRCSPMKGHSHVYWYRQLPEEGLKFMVYLQKENIIDESGMPKERFSAEFPKEGPSILRIQQVVRGDSAAYFCASSPGKDRTDTQYFGPGTRLTVL.

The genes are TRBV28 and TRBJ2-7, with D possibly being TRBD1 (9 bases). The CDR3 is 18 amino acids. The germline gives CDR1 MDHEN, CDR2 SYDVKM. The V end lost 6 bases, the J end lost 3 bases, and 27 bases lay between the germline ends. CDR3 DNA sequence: TGTGCCAGCAGACCCCAACCGGGACAGGGCGCGGGAGGCTACGAGCAGTACTTC. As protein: CASRPQPGQGAGGYEQYF. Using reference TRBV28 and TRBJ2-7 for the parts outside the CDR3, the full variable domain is DVKVTQSSRYLVKRTGEKVFLECVQDMDHENMFWYRQDPGLGLRLIYFSYDVKMKEKGDIPEGYSVSREKKERFSLILESASTNQTSMYLCASRPQPGQGAGGYEQYFGPGTRLTVT.

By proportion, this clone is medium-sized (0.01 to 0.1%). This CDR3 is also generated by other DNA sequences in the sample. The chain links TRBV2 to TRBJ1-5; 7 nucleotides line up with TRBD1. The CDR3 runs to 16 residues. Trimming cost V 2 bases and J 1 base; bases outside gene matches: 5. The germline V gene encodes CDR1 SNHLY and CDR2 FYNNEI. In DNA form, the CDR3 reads TGTGCCAGCAGTGAACAGGGGGGAAGGAGCAATCAGCCCCAGCATTTT. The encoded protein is CASSEQGGRSNQPQHF. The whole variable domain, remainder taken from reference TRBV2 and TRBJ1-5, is EPEVTQTPSHQVTQMGQEVILRCVPISNHLYFYWYRQILGQKVEFLVSFYNNEISEKSEIFDDQFSVERPDGSNFTLKIRSTKLEDSAMYFCASSEQGGRSNQPQHFGDGTRLSIL.

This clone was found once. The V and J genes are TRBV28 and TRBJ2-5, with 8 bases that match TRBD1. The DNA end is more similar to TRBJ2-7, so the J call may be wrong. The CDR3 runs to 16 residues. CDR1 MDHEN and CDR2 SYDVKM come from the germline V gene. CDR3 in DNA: TGTGCCAGCAGTTTGGTTCTGACAGGGGCGACCTACGAGCAGTACTTC. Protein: CASSLVLTGATYEQYF.

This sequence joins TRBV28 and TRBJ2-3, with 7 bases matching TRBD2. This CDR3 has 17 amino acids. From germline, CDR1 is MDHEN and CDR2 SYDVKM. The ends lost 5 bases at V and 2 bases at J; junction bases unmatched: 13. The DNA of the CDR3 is TGTGCCAGCAGTACCCTGACGGGAGGAGGGCCCACAGATACGCAGTATTTT. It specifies CASSTLTGGGPTDTQYF.

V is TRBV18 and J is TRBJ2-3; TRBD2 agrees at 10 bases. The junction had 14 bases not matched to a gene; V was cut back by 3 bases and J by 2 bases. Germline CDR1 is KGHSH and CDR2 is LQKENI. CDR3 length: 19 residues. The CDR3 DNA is TGTGCCAGCTCACCCTACCAGGGCACTAGCGGGGTTGACACAGATACGCAGTATTTT. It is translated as CASSPYQGTSGVDTDTQYF.

The CDR3 region is CASSLLLAGDNEQFF. Here the CDR3 DNA reads TGCGCCAGCAGCTTGCTACTAGCGGGGGACAATGAGCAGTTCTTC. This chain joins TRBV5-1 and TRBJ2-1, with 11 nucleotides matching TRBD2. The CDR3 length is 15 residues. CDR1 and CDR2 (germline): SGHRS, YFSETQ. V shed 1 base and J 5 bases; nucleotides not matched to a gene: 2. The entire variable domain, with the rest obtained from reference TRBV5-1 and TRBJ2-1, is as follows: KAGVTQTPRYLIKTRGQQVTLSCSPISGHRSVSWYQQTPGQGLQFLFEYFSETQRNKGNFPGRFSGRQFSNSRSEMNVSTLELGDSALYLCASSLLLAGDNEQFFGPGTRLTVL.

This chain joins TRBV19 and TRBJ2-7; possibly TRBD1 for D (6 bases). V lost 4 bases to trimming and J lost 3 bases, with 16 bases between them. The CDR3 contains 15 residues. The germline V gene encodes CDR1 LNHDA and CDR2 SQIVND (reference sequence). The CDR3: CASSTKPGHNYEQYF. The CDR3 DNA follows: TGTGCCAGTAGTACTAAACCGGGACACAACTACGAGCAGTACTTC.

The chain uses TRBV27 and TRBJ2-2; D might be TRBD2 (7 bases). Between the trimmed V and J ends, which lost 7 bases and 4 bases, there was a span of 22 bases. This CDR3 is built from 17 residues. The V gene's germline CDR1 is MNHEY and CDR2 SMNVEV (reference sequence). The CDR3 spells CASTPTIGGAGTGELFF. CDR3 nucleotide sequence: TGTGCCAGCACCCCTACTATAGGGGGGGCCGGCACCGGGGAGCTGTTTTTT.

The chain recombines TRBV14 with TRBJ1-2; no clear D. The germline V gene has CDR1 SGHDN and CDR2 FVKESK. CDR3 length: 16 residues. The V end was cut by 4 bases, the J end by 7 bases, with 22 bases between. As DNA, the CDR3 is TGTGCCAGCAGCCTCAAGAGTATTAAGGGAATGGGTGGCTACACCTTC. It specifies CASSLKSIKGMGGYTF.

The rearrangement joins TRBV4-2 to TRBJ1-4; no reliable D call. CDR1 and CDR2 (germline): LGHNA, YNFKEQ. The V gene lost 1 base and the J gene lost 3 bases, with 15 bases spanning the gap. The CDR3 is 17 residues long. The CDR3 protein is CASSQGRSEAANEKLFF. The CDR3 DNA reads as TGTGCCAGCAGCCAAGGGAGGTCGGAGGCGGCTAATGAAAAACTGTTTTTT.

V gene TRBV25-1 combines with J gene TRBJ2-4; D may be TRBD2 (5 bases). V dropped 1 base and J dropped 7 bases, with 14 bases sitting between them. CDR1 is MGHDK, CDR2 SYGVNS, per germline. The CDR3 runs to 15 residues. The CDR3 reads CASSESVAPGNIQYF. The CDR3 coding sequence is TGTGCCAGCAGTGAATCCGTAGCGCCCGGGAACATTCAGTACTTC. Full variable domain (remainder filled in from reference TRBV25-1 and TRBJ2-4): EADIYQTPRYLVIGTGKKITLECSQTMGHDKMYWYQQDPGMELHLIHYSYGVNSTEKGDLSSESTVSRIRTEHFPLTLESARPSHTSQYLCASSESVAPGNIQYFGAGTRLSVL.

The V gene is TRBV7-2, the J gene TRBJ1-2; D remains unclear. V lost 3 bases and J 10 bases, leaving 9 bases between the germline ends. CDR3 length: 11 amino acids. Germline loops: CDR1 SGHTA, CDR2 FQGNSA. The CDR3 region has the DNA TGTGCCAGCAGCTTCCACCGGGACTACACCTTC. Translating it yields CASSFHRDYTF. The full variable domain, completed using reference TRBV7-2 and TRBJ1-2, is GAGVSQSPSNKVTEKGKDVELRCDPISGHTALYWYRQSLGQGLEFLIYFQGNSAPDKSGLPSDRFSAERTGGSVSTLTIQRTQQEDSAVYLCASSFHRDYTFGSGTRLTVV.

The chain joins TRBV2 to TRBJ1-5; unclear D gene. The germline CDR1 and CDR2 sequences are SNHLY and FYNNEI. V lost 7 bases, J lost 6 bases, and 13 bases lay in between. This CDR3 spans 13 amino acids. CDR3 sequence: CASTITPLQPQHF. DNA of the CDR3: TGTGCCAGCACTATAACCCCCCTTCAGCCCCAGCATTTT. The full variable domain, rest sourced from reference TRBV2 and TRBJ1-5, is EPEVTQTPSHQVTQMGQEVILRCVPISNHLYFYWYRQILGQKVEFLVSFYNNEISEKSEIFDDQFSVERPDGSNFTLKIRSTKLEDSAMYFCASTITPLQPQHFGDGTRLSIL.

CDR3 nucleotides: TGTGCCAGTAGTATGAGGGGGACAGGGAGGCACACTGAAGCTTTCTTT. Translating it yields CASSMRGTGRHTEAFF. The V call is TRBV19, the J call TRBJ1-1; 9 bases match TRBD1. Germline V lookup: CDR1 LNHDA, CDR2 SQIVND (reference sequence). V dropped 3 bases and J dropped 3; count of bases not matched to a gene: 8. This CDR3 has 16 amino acids.

In nucleotides, the CDR3 is TGCGCCAGCAGCCAAGTCGGGGGCGGGAATCAGCCCCAGCATTTT. Protein sequence: CASSQVGGGNQPQHF. The chain carries TRBV4-3 and TRBJ1-5, with D perhaps TRBD1 (6 bases). V lost 1 base to trimming and J lost 4 bases, with 11 bases between them. Germline loops: CDR1 LGHNA, CDR2 YSLEER. This CDR3 has 15 residues.

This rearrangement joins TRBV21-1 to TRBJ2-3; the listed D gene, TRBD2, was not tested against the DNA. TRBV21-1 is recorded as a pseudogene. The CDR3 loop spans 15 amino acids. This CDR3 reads CASIDQREDSDTQYF. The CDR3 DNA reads TGTGCCAGCATCGATCAGCGGGAGGATTCAGATACGCAGTATTTT.

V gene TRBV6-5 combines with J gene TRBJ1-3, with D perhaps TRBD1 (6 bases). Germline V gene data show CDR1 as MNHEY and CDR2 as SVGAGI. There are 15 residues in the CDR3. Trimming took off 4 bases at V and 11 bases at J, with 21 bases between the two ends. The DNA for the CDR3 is TGTGCCAGCAGTTCTACGTCTGGGACAAGAAGACCCATATATTTT. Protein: CASSSTSGTRRPIYF.

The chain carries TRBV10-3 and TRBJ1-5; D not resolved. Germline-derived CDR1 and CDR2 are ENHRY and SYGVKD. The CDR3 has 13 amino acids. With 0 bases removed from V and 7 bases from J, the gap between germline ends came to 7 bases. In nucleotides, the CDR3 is TGTGCCATCAGTGAGTCGTTAGTCCAGCCCCAGCATTTT. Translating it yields CAISESLVQPQHF.

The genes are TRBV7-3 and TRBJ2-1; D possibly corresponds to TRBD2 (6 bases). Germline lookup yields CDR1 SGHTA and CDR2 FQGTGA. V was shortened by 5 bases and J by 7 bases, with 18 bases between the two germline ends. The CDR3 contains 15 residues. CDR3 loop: CASSQGRGGKNEQFF. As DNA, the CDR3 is TGTGCCAGCAGCCAGGGTAGGGGAGGTAAGAATGAGCAGTTCTTC. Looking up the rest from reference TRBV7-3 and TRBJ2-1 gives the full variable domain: GAGVSQTPSNKVTEKGKYVELRCDPISGHTALYWYRQSLGQGPEFLIYFQGTGAADDSGLPNDRFFAVRPEGSVSTLKIQRTERGDSAVYLCASSQGRGGKNEQFFGPGTRLTVL.

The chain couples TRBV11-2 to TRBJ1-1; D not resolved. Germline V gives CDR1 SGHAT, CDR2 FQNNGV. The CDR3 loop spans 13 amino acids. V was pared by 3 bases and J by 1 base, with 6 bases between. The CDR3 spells CASSFGTNTEAFF. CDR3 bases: TGTGCCAGCAGCTTTGGCACGAACACTGAAGCTTTCTTT.

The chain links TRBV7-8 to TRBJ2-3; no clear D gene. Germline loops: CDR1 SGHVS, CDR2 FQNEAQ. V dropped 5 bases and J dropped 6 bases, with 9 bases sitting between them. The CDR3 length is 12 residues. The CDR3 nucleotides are TGTGCCAGCAGCCGGCGGAGCGATACGCAGTATTTT. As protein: CASSRRSDTQYF.

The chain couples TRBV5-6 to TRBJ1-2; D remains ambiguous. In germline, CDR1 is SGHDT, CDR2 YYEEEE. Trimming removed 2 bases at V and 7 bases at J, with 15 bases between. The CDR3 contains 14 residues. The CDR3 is CASSLEWPRGGYTF. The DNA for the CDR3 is TGTGCCAGCAGCTTAGAGTGGCCTCGAGGTGGCTACACCTTC.

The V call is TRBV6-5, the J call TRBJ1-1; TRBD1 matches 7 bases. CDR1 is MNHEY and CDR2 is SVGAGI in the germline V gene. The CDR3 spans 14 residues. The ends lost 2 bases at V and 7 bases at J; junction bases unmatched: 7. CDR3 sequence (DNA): TGTGCCAGCAGTTACCTAGGGGGCGCGGTTGAAGCTTTCTTT. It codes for CASSYLGGAVEAFF.

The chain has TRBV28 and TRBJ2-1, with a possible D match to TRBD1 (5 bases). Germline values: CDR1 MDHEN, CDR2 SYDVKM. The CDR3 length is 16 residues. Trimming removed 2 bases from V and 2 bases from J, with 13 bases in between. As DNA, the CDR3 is TGTGCCAGCAGTTTAAGGACATACCAGCCCTACAATGAGCAGTTCTTC. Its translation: CASSLRTYQPYNEQFF.